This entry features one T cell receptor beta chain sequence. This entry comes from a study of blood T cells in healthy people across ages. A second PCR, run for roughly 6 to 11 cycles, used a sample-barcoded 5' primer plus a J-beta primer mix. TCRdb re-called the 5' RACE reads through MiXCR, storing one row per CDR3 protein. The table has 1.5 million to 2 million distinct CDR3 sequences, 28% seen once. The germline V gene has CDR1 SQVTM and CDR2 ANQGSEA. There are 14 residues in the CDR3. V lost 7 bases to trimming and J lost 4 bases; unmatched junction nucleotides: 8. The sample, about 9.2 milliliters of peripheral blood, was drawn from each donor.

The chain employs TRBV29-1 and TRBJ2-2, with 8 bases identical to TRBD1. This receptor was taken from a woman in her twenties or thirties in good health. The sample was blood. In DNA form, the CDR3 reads TGCAGCGGTCGCGTGACAGGGGCCACCGGGGAGCTGTTTTTT. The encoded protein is CSGRVTGATGELFF.